This T cell receptor (beta chain) stems from a study of control samples from healthy donors and cancer patients. Germline V lookup: CDR1 SGHRS, CDR2 YFSETQ. This CDR3 region has 11 residues. V lost 4 bases to trimming and J lost 2 bases, with 2 bases between them. Clones were read by immunoSEQ multiplex PCR, and TCRdb kept only the in-frame ones, dropping some. The sample consists of tens of thousands of clones, roughly 90% of them appearing once. The V call is TRBV5-1, the J call TRBJ2-3; no reliable D call. The sample was PBMCs. The receptor was derived from a man aged 35 to 55 with colorectal cancer. The chain's CDR3 is CASSDTDTQYF. The CDR3 DNA sequence: TGCGCCAGCAGCGACACAGATACGCAGTATTTT. Looking up the rest from reference TRBV5-1 and TRBJ2-3 gives the full variable domain: KAGVTQTPRYLIKTRGQQVTLSCSPISGHRSVSWYQQTPGQGLQFLFEYFSETQRNKGNFPGRFSGRQFSNSRSEMNVSTLELGDSALYLCASSDTDTQYFGPGTRLTVL.